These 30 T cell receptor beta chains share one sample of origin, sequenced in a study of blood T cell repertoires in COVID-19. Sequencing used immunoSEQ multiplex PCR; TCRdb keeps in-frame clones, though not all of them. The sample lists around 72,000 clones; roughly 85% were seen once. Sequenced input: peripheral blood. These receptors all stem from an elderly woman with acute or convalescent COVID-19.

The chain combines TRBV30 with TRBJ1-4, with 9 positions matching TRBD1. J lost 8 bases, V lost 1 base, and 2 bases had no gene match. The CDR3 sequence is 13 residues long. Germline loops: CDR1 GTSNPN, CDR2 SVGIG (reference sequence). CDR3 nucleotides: TGTGCCTGGAGTGGACAGGGGGTGGAAAAACTGTTTTTT. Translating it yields CAWSGQGVEKLFF.

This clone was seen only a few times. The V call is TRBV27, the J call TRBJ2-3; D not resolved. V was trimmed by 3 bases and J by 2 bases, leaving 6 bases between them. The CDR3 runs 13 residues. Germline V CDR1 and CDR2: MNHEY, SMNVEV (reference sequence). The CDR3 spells CASSFTTTDTQYF. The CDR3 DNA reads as TGTGCCAGCAGTTTCACTACCACAGATACGCAGTATTTT.

CDR3 region: CASSDLYSFNQPQHF. CDR3 coding DNA: TGTGCCAGCAGTGATCTTTACAGCTTCAATCAGCCCCAGCATTTT. The V and J genes are TRBV2 and TRBJ1-5; D unclear. Germline CDR1 and CDR2: SNHLY and FYNNEI. The CDR3 consists of 15 residues. V was cut by 3 bases and J by 3 bases, with 12 bases left in between.

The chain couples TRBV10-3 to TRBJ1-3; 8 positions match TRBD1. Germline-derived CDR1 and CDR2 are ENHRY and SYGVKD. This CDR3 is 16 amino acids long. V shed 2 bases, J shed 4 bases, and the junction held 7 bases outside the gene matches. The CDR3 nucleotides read TGTGCCATCAGTGAGGGACAGGGCCAGGCGGGAAACACCATATATTTT. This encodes CAISEGQGQAGNTIYF.

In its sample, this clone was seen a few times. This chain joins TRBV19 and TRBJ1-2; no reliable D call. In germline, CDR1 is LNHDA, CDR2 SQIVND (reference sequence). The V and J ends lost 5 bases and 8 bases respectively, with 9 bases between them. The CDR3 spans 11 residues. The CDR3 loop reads CASSWPGGYTF. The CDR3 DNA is TGTGCCAGTAGTTGGCCGGGAGGCTACACCTTC.

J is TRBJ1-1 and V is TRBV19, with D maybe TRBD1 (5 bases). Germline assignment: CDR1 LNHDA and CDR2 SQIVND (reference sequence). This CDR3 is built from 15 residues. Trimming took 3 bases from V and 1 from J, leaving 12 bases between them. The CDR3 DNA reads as TGTGCCAGTAGTATGGGGGGGGTTTGGAACACTGAAGCTTTCTTT. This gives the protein CASSMGGVWNTEAFF.

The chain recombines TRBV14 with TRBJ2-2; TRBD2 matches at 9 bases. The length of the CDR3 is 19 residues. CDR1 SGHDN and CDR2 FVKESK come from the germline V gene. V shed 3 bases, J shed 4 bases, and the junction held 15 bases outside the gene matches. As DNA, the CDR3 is TGTGCCAGCAGCCAGGAGATCTTAATAGCGGGAGCGGGCACCGGGGAGCTGTTTTTT. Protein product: CASSQEILIAGAGTGELFF.

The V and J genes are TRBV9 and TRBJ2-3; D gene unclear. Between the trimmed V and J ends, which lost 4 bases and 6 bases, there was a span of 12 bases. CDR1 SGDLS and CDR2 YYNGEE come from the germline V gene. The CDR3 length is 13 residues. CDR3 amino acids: CASSLSFADTQYF. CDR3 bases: TGTGCCAGCAGCCTATCTTTCGCCGATACGCAGTATTTT.

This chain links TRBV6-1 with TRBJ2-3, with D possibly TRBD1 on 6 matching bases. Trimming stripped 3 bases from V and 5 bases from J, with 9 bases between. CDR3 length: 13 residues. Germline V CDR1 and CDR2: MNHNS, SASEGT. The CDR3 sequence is CASSDRGQDTQYF. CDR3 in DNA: TGTGCCAGCAGTGACAGGGGACAAGATACGCAGTATTTT.

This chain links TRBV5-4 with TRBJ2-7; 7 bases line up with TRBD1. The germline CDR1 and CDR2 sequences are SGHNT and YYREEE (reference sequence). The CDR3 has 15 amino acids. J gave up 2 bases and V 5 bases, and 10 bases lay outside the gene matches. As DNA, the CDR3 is TGTGCCAGCAGTCCCAGACGGGACAGCACCTACGAGCAGTACTTC. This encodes CASSPRRDSTYEQYF.

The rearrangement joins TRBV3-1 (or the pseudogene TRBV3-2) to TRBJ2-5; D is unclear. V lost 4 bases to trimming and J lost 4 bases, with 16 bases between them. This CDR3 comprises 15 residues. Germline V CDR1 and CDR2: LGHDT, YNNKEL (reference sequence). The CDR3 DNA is TGTGCCAGCAGCCCCCAACGGATCCGAGGAGAGACCCAGTACTTC. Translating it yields CASSPQRIRGETQYF.

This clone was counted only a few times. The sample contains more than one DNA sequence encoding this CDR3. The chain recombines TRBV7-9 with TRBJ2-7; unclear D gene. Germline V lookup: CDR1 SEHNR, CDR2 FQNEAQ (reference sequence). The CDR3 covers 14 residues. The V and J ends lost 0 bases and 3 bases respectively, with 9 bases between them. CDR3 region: CASSLAGNFYEQYF. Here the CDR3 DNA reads TGTGCCAGCAGCTTAGCGGGCAATTTCTACGAGCAGTACTTC. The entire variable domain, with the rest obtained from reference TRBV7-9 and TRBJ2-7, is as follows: DTGVSQNPRHKITKRGQNVTFRCDPISEHNRLYWYRQTLGQGPEFLTYFQNEAQLEKSRLLSDRFSAERPKGSFSTLEIQRTEQGDSAMYLCASSLAGNFYEQYFGPGTRLTVT.

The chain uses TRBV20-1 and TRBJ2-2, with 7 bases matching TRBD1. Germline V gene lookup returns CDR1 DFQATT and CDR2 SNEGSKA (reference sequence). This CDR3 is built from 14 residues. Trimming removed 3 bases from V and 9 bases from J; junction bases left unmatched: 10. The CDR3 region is CSASDRASSRELFF. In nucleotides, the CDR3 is TGCAGTGCTAGTGACAGGGCATCTTCCCGGGAGCTGTTTTTT.

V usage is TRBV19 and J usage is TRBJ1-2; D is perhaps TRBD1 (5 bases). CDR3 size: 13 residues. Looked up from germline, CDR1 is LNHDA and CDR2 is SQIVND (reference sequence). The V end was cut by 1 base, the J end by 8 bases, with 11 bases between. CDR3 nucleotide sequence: TGTGCCAGTAGTATAGCAGGGCCTGAAGGCTACACCTTC. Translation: CASSIAGPEGYTF.

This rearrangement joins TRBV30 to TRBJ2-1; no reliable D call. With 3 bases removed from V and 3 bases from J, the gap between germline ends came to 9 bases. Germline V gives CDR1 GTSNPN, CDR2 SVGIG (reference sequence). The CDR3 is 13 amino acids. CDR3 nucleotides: TGTGCCTGGAGCCCCAACGGCTACAATGAGCAGTTCTTC. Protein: CAWSPNGYNEQFF.

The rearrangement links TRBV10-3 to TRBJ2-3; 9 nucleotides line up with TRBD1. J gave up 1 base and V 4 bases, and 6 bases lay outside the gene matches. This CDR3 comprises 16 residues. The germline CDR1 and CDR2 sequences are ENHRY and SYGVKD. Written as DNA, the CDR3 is TGTGCCATCAGTGGACGCCGGACAGGGGGCACAGATACGCAGTATTTT. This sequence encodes CAISGRRTGGTDTQYF.

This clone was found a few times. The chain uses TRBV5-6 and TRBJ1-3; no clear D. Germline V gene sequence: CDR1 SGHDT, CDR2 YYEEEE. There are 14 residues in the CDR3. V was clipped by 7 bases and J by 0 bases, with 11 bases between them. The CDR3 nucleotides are TGTGCCAGCCTCAAAGCGGGCTCTGGAAACACCATATATTTT. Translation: CASLKAGSGNTIYF. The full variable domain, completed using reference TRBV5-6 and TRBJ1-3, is DAGVTQSPTHLIKTRGQQVTLRCSPKSGHDTVSWYQQALGQGPQFIFQYYEEEERQRGNFPDRFSGHQFPNYSSELNVNALLLGDSALYLCASLKAGSGNTIYFGEGSWLTVV.

The CDR3 DNA reads TGTGCCAGCAGGCCGCGTGGACAGAGTCTGGGCTACACCTTC. Residues: CASRPRGQSLGYTF. This rearrangement joins TRBV27 to TRBJ1-2; D perhaps matches TRBD1 (6 bases). The ends were cut back, 6 bases at V and 8 bases at J, with 19 bases in the middle. The CDR3 has 14 amino acids. The germline V gene encodes CDR1 MNHEY and CDR2 SMNVEV (reference sequence).

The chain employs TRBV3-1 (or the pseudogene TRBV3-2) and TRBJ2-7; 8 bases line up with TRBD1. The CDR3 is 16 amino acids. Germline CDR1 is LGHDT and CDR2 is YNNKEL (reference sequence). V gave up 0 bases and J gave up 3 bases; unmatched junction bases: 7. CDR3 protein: CASSQEVRGLYYEQYF. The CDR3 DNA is TGTGCCAGCAGCCAAGAAGTCAGGGGGCTCTACTACGAGCAGTACTTC.

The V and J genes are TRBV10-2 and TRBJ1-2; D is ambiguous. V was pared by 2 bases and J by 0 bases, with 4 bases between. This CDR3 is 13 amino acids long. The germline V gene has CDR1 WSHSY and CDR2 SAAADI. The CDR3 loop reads CASSERSNYGYTF. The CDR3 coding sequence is TGCGCCAGCAGTGAGCGGTCTAACTATGGCTACACCTTC.

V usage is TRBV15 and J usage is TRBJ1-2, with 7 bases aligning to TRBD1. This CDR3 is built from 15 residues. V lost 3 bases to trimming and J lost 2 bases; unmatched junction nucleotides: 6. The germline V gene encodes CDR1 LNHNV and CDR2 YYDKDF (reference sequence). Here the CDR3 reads CATSRASTGNYGYTF. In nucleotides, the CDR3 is TGTGCCACCAGCAGGGCCTCGACAGGGAACTATGGCTACACCTTC.

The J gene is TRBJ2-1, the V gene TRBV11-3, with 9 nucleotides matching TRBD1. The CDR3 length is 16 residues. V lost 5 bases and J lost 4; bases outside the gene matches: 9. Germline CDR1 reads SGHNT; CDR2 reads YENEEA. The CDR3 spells CASSGQTGGEYNEQFF. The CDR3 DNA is TGTGCCAGCAGCGGACAGACAGGGGGGGAATACAATGAGCAGTTCTTC.

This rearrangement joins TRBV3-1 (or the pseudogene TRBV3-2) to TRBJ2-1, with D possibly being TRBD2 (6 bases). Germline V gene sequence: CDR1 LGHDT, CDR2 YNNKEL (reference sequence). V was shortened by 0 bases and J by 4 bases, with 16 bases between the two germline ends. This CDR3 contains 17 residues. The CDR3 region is CASSQDGGTEIYNEQFF. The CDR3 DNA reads TGTGCCAGCAGCCAAGATGGAGGGACCGAGATATACAATGAGCAGTTCTTC.

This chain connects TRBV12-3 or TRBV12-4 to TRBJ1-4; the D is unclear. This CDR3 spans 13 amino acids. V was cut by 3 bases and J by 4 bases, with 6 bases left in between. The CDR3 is CASSLGDNEKLFF. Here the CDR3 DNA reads TGTGCCAGCAGTTTGGGAGATAATGAAAAACTGTTTTTT.

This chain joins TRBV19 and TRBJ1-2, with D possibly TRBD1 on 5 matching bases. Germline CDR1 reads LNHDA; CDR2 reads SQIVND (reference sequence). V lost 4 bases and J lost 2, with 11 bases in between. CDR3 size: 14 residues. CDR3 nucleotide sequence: TGTGCCAGTAGTACCAGACAGCTAAACTATGGCTACACCTTC. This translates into CASSTRQLNYGYTF.

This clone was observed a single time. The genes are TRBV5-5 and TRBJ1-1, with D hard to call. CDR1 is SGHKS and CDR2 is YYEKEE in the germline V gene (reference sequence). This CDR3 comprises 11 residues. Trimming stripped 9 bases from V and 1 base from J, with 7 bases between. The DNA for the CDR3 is TGTGCCACGACACCGAACACTGAAGCTTTCTTT. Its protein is CATTPNTEAFF.

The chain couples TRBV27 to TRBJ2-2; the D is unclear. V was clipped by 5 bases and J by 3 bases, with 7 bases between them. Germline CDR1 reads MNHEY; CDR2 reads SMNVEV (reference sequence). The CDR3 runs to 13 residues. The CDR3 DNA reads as TGTGCCAGCAGTCCCGGGTACACCGGGGAGCTGTTTTTT. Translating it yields CASSPGYTGELFF.

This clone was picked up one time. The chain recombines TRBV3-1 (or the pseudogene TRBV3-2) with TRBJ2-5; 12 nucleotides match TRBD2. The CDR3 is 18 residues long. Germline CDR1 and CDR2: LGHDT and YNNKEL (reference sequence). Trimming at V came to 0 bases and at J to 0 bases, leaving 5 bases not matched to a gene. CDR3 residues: CASSQDAGLAGYQETQYF. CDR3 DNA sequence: TGTGCCAGCAGCCAAGATGCCGGACTAGCGGGATACCAAGAGACCCAGTACTTC.

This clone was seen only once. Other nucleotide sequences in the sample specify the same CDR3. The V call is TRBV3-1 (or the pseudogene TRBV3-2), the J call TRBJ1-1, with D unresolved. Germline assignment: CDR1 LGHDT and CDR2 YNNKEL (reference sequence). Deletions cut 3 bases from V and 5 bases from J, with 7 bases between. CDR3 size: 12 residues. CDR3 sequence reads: CASSQLRTEAFF. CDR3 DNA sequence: TGTGCCAGCAGCCAGCTTCGGACTGAAGCTTTCTTT.

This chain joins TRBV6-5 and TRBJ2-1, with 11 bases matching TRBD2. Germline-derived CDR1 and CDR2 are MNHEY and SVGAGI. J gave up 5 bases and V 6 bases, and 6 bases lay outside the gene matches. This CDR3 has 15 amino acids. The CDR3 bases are TGTGCCAGCAGCGCTCTAGCGGGAGGCCACAATGAGCAGTTCTTC. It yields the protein CASSALAGGHNEQFF.